The rows below give T cell receptor beta chains drawn from one sample of a study of identical twins. TCRdb ran MiXCR on the 5' RACE reads and lists one entry per CDR3 protein. The sample holds hundreds of thousands of distinct CDR3 sequences; about 20% are singletons and the top ten take 4.3%. The same specimen was also included in a second study, on T cells expressing NK-cell markers.

The specimen was PBMCs. The receptors originated from a woman aged 18-30 years in good health. Each CDR3 is given with its conserved first and last residue. Each record gives: clone size, D gene, J gene, V gene, CDR3 DNA, CDR3 protein. A D gene is named only where the DNA matches it firmly. A clone size is listed for some rows: how often the clone was seen (once, few, many), or a class if it is expanded.

size: -; D: TRBD2; J: TRBJ2-3; V: TRBV20-1; DNA: TGCAGTGCTAGAGCCCCCCTAGCGGGGGGCGGAACGCAGTATTTT; CDR3: CSARAPLAGGGTQYF
size: many; D: -; J: TRBJ2-1; V: TRBV12-3/TRBV12-4; DNA: TGTGCCCTAGGGCTCTACAATGAGCAGTTCTTC; CDR3: CALGLYNEQFF
size: few; D: TRBD1; J: TRBJ2-2; V: TRBV5-1; DNA: TGCGCCAGCGAGGACAGGGGCACCGGGGAGCTGTTTTTT; CDR3: CASEDRGTGELFF
size: -; D: -; J: TRBJ2-1; V: TRBV7-8; DNA: TGTGCCAGCAGCTTATTCCCCAGAGACTCGAGCTCCTACAATGAGCAGTTCTTC; CDR3: CASSLFPRDSSSYNEQFF
size: few; D: TRBD2; J: TRBJ2-1; V: TRBV5-1; DNA: TGCGCCAGCAGCTTTTGGACTAGCGGGGGGCTTCGACATGAGCAGTTCTTC; CDR3: CASSFWTSGGLRHEQFF
size: -; D: -; J: TRBJ2-3; V: TRBV20-1; DNA: TGCAGTGCTAGGGGGGTCTCTAGCACAGATACGCAGTATTTT; CDR3: CSARGVSSTDTQYF
size: few; D: TRBD1; J: TRBJ2-2; V: TRBV6-2/TRBV6-3; DNA: TGTGCCAGCAGTTCTGCAGTTCTACGGGACAGGGGTTCCGGGGAGCTGTTTTTT; CDR3: CASSSAVLRDRGSGELFF
size: -; D: -; J: TRBJ2-1; V: TRBV6-1; DNA: TGTGCCCAACCCCCGACGTCCAGGTACAATGAGCAGTTCTTC; CDR3: CAQPPTSRYNEQFF
size: -; D: -; J: TRBJ2-1; V: TRBV29-1; DNA: TGCAGCGTTGACAGCGGATACAATGAGCAGTTCTTC; CDR3: CSVDSGYNEQFF
size: -; D: -; J: TRBJ2-1; V: TRBV10-2; DNA: TGCGCCAGCAGTGACCCCCAGCGAGATATTGATGAGCAGTTCTTC; CDR3: CASSDPQRDIDEQFF
size: -; D: TRBD2; J: TRBJ2-3; V: TRBV11-2; DNA: TGTGCCAGCAGCCGGACTAGCCGGGGCACAGATACGCAGTATTTT; CDR3: CASSRTSRGTDTQYF
size: -; D: TRBD1; J: TRBJ1-2; V: TRBV27; DNA: TGTGCCAGCAGGCCCGGGACAGGGGGGCGCGATGGCTACACCTTC; CDR3: CASRPGTGGRDGYTF
size: many; D: -; J: TRBJ2-5; V: TRBV20-1; DNA: TGCAGTGCTAGAAGCAGGGAAGAGACCCAGTACTTC; CDR3: CSARSREETQYF
size: many; D: -; J: TRBJ1-5; V: TRBV20-1; DNA: TGCAGTGCAGGCAATCAGCCCCAGCATTTT; CDR3: CSAGNQPQHF
size: -; D: TRBD2; J: TRBJ2-4; V: TRBV7-9; DNA: TGTGCCAGCAGCCTTGACGGGACTAGCGGCCCTAAAATTCAGTACTTC; CDR3: CASSLDGTSGPKIQYF
size: -; D: -; J: TRBJ2-1; V: TRBV20-1; DNA: TGCAGTCCCCAGGCGGGCCCCTACAGTGAGCAGTTCTTC; CDR3: CSPQAGPYSEQFF
size: few; D: -; J: TRBJ2-7; V: TRBV3-1; DNA: TGTGCCAGCAGCCCCTTAGGGGTTTACGAGCAGTACTTC; CDR3: CASSPLGVYEQYF
size: -; D: -; J: TRBJ2-7; V: TRBV29-1; DNA: TGCAGCGTCCCGGGCGCCACCTACGAGCAGTACTTC; CDR3: CSVPGATYEQYF
size: -; D: TRBD2; J: TRBJ2-5; V: TRBV7-8; DNA: TGTGCCAGCAGCTCTTCACTAGCGGGTGGGGAGACCCAGTACTTC; CDR3: CASSSSLAGGETQYF
size: -; D: TRBD1; J: TRBJ2-5; V: TRBV7-2; DNA: TGTGCCAGTAGGGGGCGCGATGGGCAGACCCAGTACTTC; CDR3: CASRGRDGQTQYF
size: -; D: -; J: TRBJ2-7; V: TRBV7-9; DNA: TGTGCCAGCAGCCCCCGGGACTCGATCCTCTACGAGCAGTACTTC; CDR3: CASSPRDSILYEQYF
size: -; D: TRBD2; J: TRBJ2-3; V: TRBV10-3; DNA: TGTGCCATCAGCGAGCCTGTGGGAGGGGTGTTGGATACGCAGTATTTT; CDR3: CAISEPVGGVLDTQYF
size: many; D: -; J: TRBJ2-7; V: TRBV12-3/TRBV12-4; DNA: TGTGCCAGCAAGTCCAGTACCGAGCAGTACTTC; CDR3: CASKSSTEQYF
size: few; D: -; J: TRBJ1-1; V: TRBV10-3; DNA: TGTGCCACCCGACAGGCCCTTATCATGAACACTGAAGCTTTCTTT; CDR3: CATRQALIMNTEAFF
size: -; D: TRBD1; J: TRBJ2-7; V: TRBV20-1; DNA: TGCAGTGCTAGAGTCGACAGGGCCCCTTTGCTGGGGCAGTACTTC; CDR3: CSARVDRAPLLGQYF
size: few; D: TRBD1; J: TRBJ2-5; V: TRBV6-1; DNA: TGTGCCAGCAGGCGGGGACAGGGATTGAGGGAGACCCAGTACTTC; CDR3: CASRRGQGLRETQYF
size: -; D: -; J: TRBJ2-5; V: TRBV18; DNA: TGTGCCAGCTCACCACCTAACCCGGGGCCTCAAGAGACCCAGTACTTC; CDR3: CASSPPNPGPQETQYF
size: many; D: TRBD2; J: TRBJ2-2; V: TRBV20-1; DNA: TGCAGTGCCAGGACTAGCGCTAACACCGGGGAGCTGTTTTTT; CDR3: CSARTSANTGELFF